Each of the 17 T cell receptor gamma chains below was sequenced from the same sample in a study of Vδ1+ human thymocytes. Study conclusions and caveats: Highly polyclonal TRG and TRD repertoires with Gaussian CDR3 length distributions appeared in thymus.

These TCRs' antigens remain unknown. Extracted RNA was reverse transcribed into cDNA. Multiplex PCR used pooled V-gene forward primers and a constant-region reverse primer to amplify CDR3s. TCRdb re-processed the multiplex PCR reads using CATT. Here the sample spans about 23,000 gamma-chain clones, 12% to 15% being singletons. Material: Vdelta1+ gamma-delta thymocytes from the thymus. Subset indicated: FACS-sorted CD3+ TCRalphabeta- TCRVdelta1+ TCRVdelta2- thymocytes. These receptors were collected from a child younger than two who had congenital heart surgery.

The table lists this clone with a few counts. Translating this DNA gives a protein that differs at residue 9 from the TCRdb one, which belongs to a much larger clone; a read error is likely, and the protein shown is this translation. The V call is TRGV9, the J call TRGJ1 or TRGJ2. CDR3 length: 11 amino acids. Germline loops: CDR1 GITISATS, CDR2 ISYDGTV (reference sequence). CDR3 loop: CALWDYYKELF. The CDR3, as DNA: TGTGCCTTGTGGGATTATTATAAGGAACTCTTT.

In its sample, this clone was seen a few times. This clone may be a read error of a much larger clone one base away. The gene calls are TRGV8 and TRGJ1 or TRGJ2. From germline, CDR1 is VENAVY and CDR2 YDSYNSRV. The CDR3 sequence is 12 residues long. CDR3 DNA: TGTGCCACCTGGGATGATTATTATAAGAAGCTCTTT. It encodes CATWDDYYKKLF.

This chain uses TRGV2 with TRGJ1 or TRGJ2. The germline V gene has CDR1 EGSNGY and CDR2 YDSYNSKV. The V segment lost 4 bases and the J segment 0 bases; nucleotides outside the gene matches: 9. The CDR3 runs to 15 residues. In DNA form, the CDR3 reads TGTGCCACCTGGGATGAATGTGGGAATTATTATAAGAAACTCTTT. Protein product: CATWDECGNYYKKLF.

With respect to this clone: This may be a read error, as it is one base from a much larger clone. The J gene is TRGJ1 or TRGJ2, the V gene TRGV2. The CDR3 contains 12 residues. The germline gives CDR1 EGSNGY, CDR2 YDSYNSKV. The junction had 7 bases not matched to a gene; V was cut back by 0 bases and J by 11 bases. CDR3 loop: CATWDGRYEKLF. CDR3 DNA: TGTGCCACCTGGGACGGGCGGTATGAGAAACTCTTT.

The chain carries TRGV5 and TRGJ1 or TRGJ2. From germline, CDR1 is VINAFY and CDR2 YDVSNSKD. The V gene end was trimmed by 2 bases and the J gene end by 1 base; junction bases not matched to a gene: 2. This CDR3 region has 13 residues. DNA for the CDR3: TGTGCCACCTGGGACACCAATTATTATAAGAAACTCTTT. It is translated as CATWDTNYYKKLF.

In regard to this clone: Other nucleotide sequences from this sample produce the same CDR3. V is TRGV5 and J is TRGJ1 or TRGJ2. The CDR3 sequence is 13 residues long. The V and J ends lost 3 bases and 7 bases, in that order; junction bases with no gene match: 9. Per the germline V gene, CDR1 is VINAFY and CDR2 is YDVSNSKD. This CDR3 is CATWDRLRYKKLF. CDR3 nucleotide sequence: TGTGCCACCTGGGACCGCCTGCGGTATAAGAAACTCTTT.

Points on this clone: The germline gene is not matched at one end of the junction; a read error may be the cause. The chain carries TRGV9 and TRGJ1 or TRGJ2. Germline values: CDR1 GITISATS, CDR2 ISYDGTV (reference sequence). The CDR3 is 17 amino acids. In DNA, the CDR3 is TGTGCCCTGTGGGAGGTGCGGGCATCCCGGAATTATTATAAGAAACTCTTC. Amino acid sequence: CALWEVRASRNYYKKLF.

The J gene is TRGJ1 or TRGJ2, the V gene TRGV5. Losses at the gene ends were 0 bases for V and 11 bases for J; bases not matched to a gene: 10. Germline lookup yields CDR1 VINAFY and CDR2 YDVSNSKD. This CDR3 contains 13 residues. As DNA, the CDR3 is TGTGCCACCTGGGACAGGCCGGGCAAAGAGAAACTCTTT. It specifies CATWDRPGKEKLF.

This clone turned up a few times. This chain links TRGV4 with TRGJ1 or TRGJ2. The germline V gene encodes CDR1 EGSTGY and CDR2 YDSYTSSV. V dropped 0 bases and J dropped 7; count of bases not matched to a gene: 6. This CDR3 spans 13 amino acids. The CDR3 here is CATWDGHRYKKLF. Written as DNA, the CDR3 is TGTGCCACCTGGGATGGGCATCGCTATAAGAAACTCTTT.

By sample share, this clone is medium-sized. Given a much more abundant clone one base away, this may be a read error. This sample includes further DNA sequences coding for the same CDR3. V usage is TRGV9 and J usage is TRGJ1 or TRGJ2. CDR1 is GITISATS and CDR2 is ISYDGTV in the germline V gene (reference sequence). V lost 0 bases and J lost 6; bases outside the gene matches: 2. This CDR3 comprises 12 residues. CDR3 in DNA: TGTGCCTTGTGGGAGGTGCCTTATAAGAAACTCTTT. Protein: CALWEVPYKKLF.

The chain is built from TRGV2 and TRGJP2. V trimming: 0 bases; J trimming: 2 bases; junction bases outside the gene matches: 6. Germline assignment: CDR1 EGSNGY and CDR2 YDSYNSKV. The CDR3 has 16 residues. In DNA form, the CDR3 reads TGTGCCACCTGGGACGGGCAAGGGAGTAGTGATTGGATCAAGACGTTT. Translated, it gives CATWDGQGSSDWIKTF.

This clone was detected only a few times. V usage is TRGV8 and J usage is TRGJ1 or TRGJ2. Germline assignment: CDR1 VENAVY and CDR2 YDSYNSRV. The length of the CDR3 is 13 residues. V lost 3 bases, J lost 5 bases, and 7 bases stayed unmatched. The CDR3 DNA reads TGTGCCACCTGGGATGGGAGGAATTATAAGAAACTCTTT. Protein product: CATWDGRNYKKLF.

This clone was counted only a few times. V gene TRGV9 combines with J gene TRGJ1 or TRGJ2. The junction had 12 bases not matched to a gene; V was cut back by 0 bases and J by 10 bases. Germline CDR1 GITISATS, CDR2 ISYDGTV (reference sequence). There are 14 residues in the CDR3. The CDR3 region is CALWEVRWRGKKLF. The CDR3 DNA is TGTGCCTTGTGGGAGGTGCGATGGAGGGGAAAGAAACTCTTT.

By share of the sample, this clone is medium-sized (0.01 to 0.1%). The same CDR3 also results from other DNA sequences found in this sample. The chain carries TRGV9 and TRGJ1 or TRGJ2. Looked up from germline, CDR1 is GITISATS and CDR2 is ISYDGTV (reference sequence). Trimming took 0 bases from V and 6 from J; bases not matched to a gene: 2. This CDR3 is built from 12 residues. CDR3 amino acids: CALWEVSYKKLF. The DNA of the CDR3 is TGTGCCTTGTGGGAGGTGTCTTATAAGAAACTCTTT.

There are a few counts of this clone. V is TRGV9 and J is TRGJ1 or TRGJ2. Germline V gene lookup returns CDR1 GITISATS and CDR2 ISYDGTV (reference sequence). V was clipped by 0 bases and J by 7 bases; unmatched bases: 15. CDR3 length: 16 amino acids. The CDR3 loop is CALWEVKDRSAYKKLF. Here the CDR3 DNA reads TGTGCCTTGTGGGAGGTGAAGGATCGTTCGGCCTATAAGAAACTCTTT.

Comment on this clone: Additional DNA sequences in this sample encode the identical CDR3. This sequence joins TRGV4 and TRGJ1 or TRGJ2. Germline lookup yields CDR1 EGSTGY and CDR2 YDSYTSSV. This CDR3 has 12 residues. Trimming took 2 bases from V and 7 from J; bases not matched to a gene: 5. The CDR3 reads CATWDARYKKLF. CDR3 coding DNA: TGTGCCACCTGGGATGCACGATATAAGAAACTCTTT.

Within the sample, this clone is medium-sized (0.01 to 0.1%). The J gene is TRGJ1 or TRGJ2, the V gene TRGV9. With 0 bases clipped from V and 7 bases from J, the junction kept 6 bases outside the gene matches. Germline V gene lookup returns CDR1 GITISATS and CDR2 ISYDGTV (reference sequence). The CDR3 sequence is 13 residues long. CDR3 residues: CALWEVPTYKKLF. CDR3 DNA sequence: TGTGCCTTGTGGGAGGTGCCCACCTATAAGAAACTCTTT.